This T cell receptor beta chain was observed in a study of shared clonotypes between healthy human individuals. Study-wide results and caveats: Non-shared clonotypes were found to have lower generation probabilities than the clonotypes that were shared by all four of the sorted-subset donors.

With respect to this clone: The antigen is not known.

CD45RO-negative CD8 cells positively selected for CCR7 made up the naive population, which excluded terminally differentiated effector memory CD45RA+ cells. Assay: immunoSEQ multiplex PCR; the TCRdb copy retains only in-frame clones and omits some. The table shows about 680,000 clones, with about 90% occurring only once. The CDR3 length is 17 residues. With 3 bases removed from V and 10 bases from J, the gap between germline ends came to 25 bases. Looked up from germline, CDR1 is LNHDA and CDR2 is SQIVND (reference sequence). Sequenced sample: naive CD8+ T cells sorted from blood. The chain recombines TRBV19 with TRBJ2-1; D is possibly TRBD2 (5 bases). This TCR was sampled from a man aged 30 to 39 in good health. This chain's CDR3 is CASSIAPGFRTHREQFF. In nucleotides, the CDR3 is TGTGCCAGTAGTATTGCGCCGGGATTCCGGACGCATCGCGAGCAGTTCTTC.